What follows are 29 T cell receptor beta chains derived from one specimen sequenced in a study of shared clonotypes between healthy human individuals. Assay used: immunoSEQ multiplex PCR; TCRdb lists only in-frame clones, some missing. The sample lists about 2,100,000 clones, around 93% occurring once. Naive CD8 isolation took CD45RO-negative cells positively selected for CCR7 and excluded terminally differentiated effector memory CD45RA+ cells. Material: naive CD8+ T cells from PBMCs. These receptors came from a man aged 18 to 30 in good health. Some clones in this sample may be carry-over from other donors' samples.

The chain employs TRBV30 and TRBJ1-3, with D perhaps matching TRBD1 (6 bases). The CDR3 consists of 15 residues. Per the germline V gene, CDR1 is GTSNPN and CDR2 is SVGIG (reference sequence). Trimming took 0 bases from V and 0 from J, leaving 9 bases between them. This CDR3 is CAWSVDSRSGNTIYF. The CDR3, as DNA: TGTGCCTGGAGTGTGGACAGTCGCTCTGGAAACACCATATATTTT.

The chain is built from TRBV7-6 and TRBJ1-3, with D unclear. CDR1 and CDR2 from the germline V gene are SGHVS and FNYEAQ. The germline V and J ends were trimmed by 4 bases and 0 bases, with 7 bases remaining between them. The CDR3 runs 14 residues. The chain's CDR3 is CASSSESSGNTIYF. The CDR3 DNA is TGTGCCAGCAGCTCAGAGAGCTCTGGAAACACCATATATTTT.

The V and J genes are TRBV15 and TRBJ2-3; 13 bases fit TRBD2. The CDR3 consists of 20 residues. The germline V gene encodes CDR1 LNHNV and CDR2 YYDKDF (reference sequence). V lost 8 bases to trimming and J lost 5 bases; unmatched junction nucleotides: 22. CDR3 in amino acids: CATHSGPPSTSGRFRDTQYF. DNA for the CDR3: TGTGCCACCCATTCGGGCCCCCCCTCGACTAGCGGGAGGTTCAGAGATACGCAGTATTTT.

The chain couples TRBV28 to TRBJ1-5; D is perhaps TRBD1 (5 bases). The V and J ends lost 11 bases and 2 bases respectively, with 7 bases between them. The CDR3 is 11 residues long. Germline lookup yields CDR1 MDHEN and CDR2 SYDVKM. CDR3: CAVGGNQPQHF. CDR3 DNA: TGTGCCGTAGGGGGCAATCAGCCCCAGCATTTT.

The CDR3 protein is CASSPTGGSIHEQYF. The DNA of the CDR3 is TGTGCCAGCTCACCGACCGGGGGGAGTATCCACGAGCAGTACTTC. J is TRBJ2-7 and V is TRBV18; 7 nucleotides align to TRBD2. Germline trimming cut 3 bases from V and 5 bases from J; bases unmatched to any gene: 10. The germline CDR1 and CDR2 sequences are KGHSH and LQKENI. This CDR3 has 15 residues.

The table lists this clone with a count of one. The rearrangement uses TRBV29-1 and TRBJ2-6; 11 nucleotides align to TRBD1. V lost 2 bases, J lost 1 base, and 4 bases stayed unmatched. CDR1 SQVTM and CDR2 ANQGSEA come from the germline V gene. This CDR3 spans 17 amino acids. The CDR3 DNA reads as TGCAGCGTTGAACTCGGACAGGGGGCATCTGGGGCCAACGTCCTGACTTTC. Its translation: CSVELGQGASGANVLTF.

The rearrangement uses TRBV27 and TRBJ1-1; TRBD1 matches 9 bases. There are 18 residues in the CDR3. The germline V gene encodes CDR1 MNHEY and CDR2 SMNVEV (reference sequence). Trimming cost V 5 bases and J 5 bases; bases outside gene matches: 18. The DNA for the CDR3 is TGTGCCAGCAGTGGGTATTACCGGGACAGGGCCCCGAGGACTGAAGCTTTCTTT. Translated, it gives CASSGYYRDRAPRTEAFF.

This chain connects TRBV5-6 to TRBJ2-5, with D perhaps TRBD2 (6 bases). The V gene's germline CDR1 is SGHDT and CDR2 YYEEEE. V lost 2 bases to trimming and J lost 5 bases, with 10 bases between them. The CDR3 spans 13 residues. CDR3 loop: CASSFGGIETQYF. CDR3 nucleotides: TGTGCCAGCAGCTTTGGAGGGATTGAGACCCAGTACTTC. Full variable domain (remainder filled in from reference TRBV5-6 and TRBJ2-5): DAGVTQSPTHLIKTRGQQVTLRCSPKSGHDTVSWYQQALGQGPQFIFQYYEEEERQRGNFPDRFSGHQFPNYSSELNVNALLLGDSALYLCASSFGGIETQYFGPGTRLLVL.

The chain couples TRBV7-8 to TRBJ2-6, with 7 nucleotides matching TRBD2. Trimming cost V 1 base and J 3 bases; bases outside gene matches: 3. The germline V gene has CDR1 SGHVS and CDR2 FQNEAQ. The CDR3 totals 16 residues. For the CDR3, the DNA is TGTGCCAGCAGCTTAGTGGGCGGGAGTGGGGCCAACGTCCTGACTTTC. This gives the protein CASSLVGGSGANVLTF.

J is TRBJ1-2 and V is TRBV5-1, with D unclear. CDR3 length equals 13 residues. Germline V gene lookup returns CDR1 SGHRS and CDR2 YFSETQ. The ends were cut back, 4 bases at V and 5 bases at J, with 12 bases in the middle. The CDR3 nucleotides are TGCGCCAGCAGCCCCGAACACCTGTATGGCTACACCTTC. Its protein product is CASSPEHLYGYTF.

The rearrangement joins TRBV19 to TRBJ2-1; D is uncertain. The CDR3 is 13 amino acids. Germline V gene lookup returns CDR1 LNHDA and CDR2 SQIVND (reference sequence). Trimming removed 5 bases at V and 8 bases at J, with 13 bases between. The CDR3 DNA follows: TGTGCCAGTAGTCTTCGCACAGTGGATGAGCAGTTCTTC. Its translation: CASSLRTVDEQFF.

In its sample, this clone was seen once. The chain uses TRBV7-9 and TRBJ2-5; 11 bases agree with TRBD2. The V gene's germline CDR1 is SEHNR and CDR2 FQNEAQ (reference sequence). J lost 5 bases, V lost 5 bases, and 10 bases had no gene match. The CDR3 contains 16 residues. The CDR3 DNA follows: TGTGCCAGCAGCATAACTAGCGGGAGTACTTTTGAGACCCAGTACTTC. This translates into CASSITSGSTFETQYF.

The CDR3 region has the DNA TGTGCCAGCAGTGAGCTCGACAGGGGAACAGAAGCTTTCTTT. Encoded protein: CASSELDRGTEAFF. V is TRBV6-1 and J is TRBJ1-1; TRBD1 matches 8 bases. The CDR3 totals 14 residues. Per the germline V gene, CDR1 is MNHNS and CDR2 is SASEGT. V dropped 3 bases and J dropped 8; count of bases not matched to a gene: 8.

The rearrangement joins TRBV6-6 to TRBJ1-5; TRBD1 is a possible D gene (5 bases). This CDR3 has 13 residues. Trimming left V 7 bases short and J 2 bases short, with 9 bases between. From germline, CDR1 is MNHNY and CDR2 SVGAGI (reference sequence). The CDR3 sequence is CASIGGGNQPQHF. The CDR3 coding sequence is TGTGCCAGCATTGGGGGGGGCAATCAGCCCCAGCATTTT.

This chain links TRBV28 with TRBJ1-5; a possible D gene is TRBD1 (6 bases). The CDR3 length is 12 residues. Germline-derived CDR1 and CDR2 are MDHEN and SYDVKM. V lost 4 bases to trimming and J lost 7 bases, with 8 bases between them. For the CDR3, the DNA is TGTGCCAGCAGTTATACAGGGCAGCCCCAGCATTTT. Its translation: CASSYTGQPQHF.

Details on this clone: Additional DNA sequences in this sample encode the identical CDR3. The V gene is TRBV28, the J gene TRBJ2-3; D is unresolved. This CDR3 contains 12 residues. Germline values: CDR1 MDHEN, CDR2 SYDVKM. V lost 3 bases and J 6 bases, leaving 7 bases between the germline ends. The CDR3 protein is CASSFFPDTQYF. The CDR3 region has the DNA TGTGCCAGCAGTTTTTTCCCGGATACGCAGTATTTT.

The rearrangement uses TRBV9 and TRBJ2-7; TRBD1 matches at 7 bases. CDR1 is SGDLS and CDR2 is YYNGEE in the germline V gene. The CDR3 consists of 14 residues. J lost 0 bases, V lost 4 bases, and 4 bases had no gene match. CDR3 in amino acids: CASSLRDSSYEQYF. CDR3 nucleotide sequence: TGTGCCAGCAGCCTTCGGGACAGCTCCTACGAGCAGTACTTC.

The chain has TRBV19 and TRBJ2-1; tentatively, D is TRBD1 or TRBD2 (6 bases each). The CDR3 consists of 14 residues. Deletions cut 5 bases from V and 2 bases from J, with 10 bases between. The V gene's germline CDR1 is LNHDA and CDR2 SQIVND (reference sequence). The CDR3 coding sequence is TGTGCCAGTAGTGGGGGCGGGGCCTACAATGAGCAGTTCTTC. Protein product: CASSGGGAYNEQFF.

The chain is built from TRBV7-9 and TRBJ2-7, with 7 bases fitting TRBD2. Trimming removed 4 bases from V and 5 bases from J; junction bases left unmatched: 5. The CDR3 loop spans 13 amino acids. Germline CDR1 reads SEHNR; CDR2 reads FQNEAQ (reference sequence). As DNA, the CDR3 is TGTGCCAGCAGCTCCGGGACTACTGACGAGCAGTACTTC. Translated: CASSSGTTDEQYF.

The V call is TRBV5-4, the J call TRBJ2-1, with D perhaps TRBD2 (6 bases). The CDR3 covers 15 residues. The germline gives CDR1 SGHNT, CDR2 YYREEE (reference sequence). V was clipped by 1 base and J by 8 bases, with 16 bases between them. CDR3 loop: CASSLWRAGGDEQFF. The CDR3 DNA reads as TGTGCCAGCAGCTTGTGGAGAGCGGGTGGGGATGAGCAGTTCTTC.

The rearrangement links TRBV30 to TRBJ2-1; 7 bases align to TRBD1. Trimming cost V 8 bases and J 8 bases; bases outside gene matches: 18. Germline CDR1 reads GTSNPN; CDR2 reads SVGIG (reference sequence). This CDR3 has 15 residues. The CDR3 here is CARAFPGQRRDEQFF. The DNA of the CDR3 is TGTGCCCGAGCGTTCCCGGGACAGCGCAGGGATGAGCAGTTCTTC.

V usage is TRBV7-6 and J usage is TRBJ2-7; D unresolved. Per germline, CDR1 SGHVS and CDR2 FNYEAQ. Trimming pared 4 bases from V and 12 bases from J, leaving 13 bases between. The CDR3 sequence is 11 residues long. The CDR3 coding sequence is TGTGCCAGCAGCTCGGGCCCGGCCGGGTACTTC. Residues: CASSSGPAGYF.

The chain has TRBV6-5 and TRBJ1-2; weak D call: TRBD1 (6 bases). The CDR3 has 13 residues. Trimming left V 5 bases short and J 5 bases short, with 12 bases between. Looked up from germline, CDR1 is MNHEY and CDR2 is SVGAGI. The CDR3: CASSGGQDYGYTF. In DNA, the CDR3 is TGTGCCAGCAGTGGGGGGCAAGATTATGGCTACACCTTC.

The chain is built from TRBV6-5 and TRBJ1-5, with TRBD1 matching 8 bases. Germline CDR1 reads MNHEY; CDR2 reads SVGAGI. With 2 bases clipped from V and 6 bases from J, the junction kept 3 bases outside the gene matches. The CDR3 is made up of 14 amino acids. DNA of the CDR3: TGTGCCAGCAGTTACCGACAGGGGAGTCAGCCCCAGCATTTT. Residues: CASSYRQGSQPQHF.

This chain connects TRBV5-8 to TRBJ2-7, with D hard to call. Germline CDR1 reads SGHTS; CDR2 reads YDEGEE. The CDR3 sequence is 13 residues long. V lost 9 bases and J 3 bases, leaving 16 bases between the germline ends. CDR3 sequence reads: CATLGTANYEQYF. The CDR3 coding sequence is TGTGCCACCCTAGGAACTGCAAACTACGAGCAGTACTTC. The whole variable domain, remainder taken from reference TRBV5-8 and TRBJ2-7, is EAGVTQSPTHLIKTRGQQATLRCSPISGHTSVYWYQQALGLGLQFLLWYDEGEERNRGNFPPRFSGRQFPNYSSELNVNALELEDSALYLCATLGTANYEQYFGPGTRLTVT.

The genes are TRBV9 and TRBJ2-3; D perhaps matches TRBD2 (5 bases). This CDR3 is 18 amino acids long. V lost 3 bases and J lost 2, with 22 bases in between. From germline, CDR1 is SGDLS and CDR2 YYNGEE. CDR3 coding DNA: TGTGCCAGCAGCGCCCCTCGGGGTCACACTGTTCCCACAGATACGCAGTATTTT. This gives the protein CASSAPRGHTVPTDTQYF.

The gene calls are TRBV5-5 and TRBJ1-1; D gene unclear. The germline V gene has CDR1 SGHKS and CDR2 YYEKEE (reference sequence). The V end lost 0 bases, the J end lost 7 bases, and 10 bases lay between the germline ends. The CDR3 totals 13 residues. CDR3 loop: CASSLVTTNEAFF. The CDR3 DNA sequence: TGTGCCAGCAGCTTGGTGACAACGAATGAAGCTTTCTTT.

The V call is TRBV7-9, the J call TRBJ1-5, with D possibly matching TRBD1 (6 bases). The CDR3 totals 15 residues. The ends were cut back, 6 bases at V and 2 bases at J, with 14 bases in the middle. CDR1 is SEHNR, CDR2 FQNEAQ, per germline (reference sequence). The CDR3 spells CASRGGERGNQPQHF. The CDR3 coding sequence is TGTGCCAGCAGAGGGGGGGAACGGGGCAATCAGCCCCAGCATTTT.

The chain employs TRBV5-1 and TRBJ2-7, with D perhaps TRBD1 (5 bases). The CDR3 spans 15 residues. Trimming removed 0 bases at V and 5 bases at J, with 15 bases between. Germline V lookup: CDR1 SGHRS, CDR2 YFSETQ. The CDR3 DNA is TGCGCCAGCAGCTTGGCGGCAGGGTCCGGGCACGAGCAGTACTTC. Translation: CASSLAAGSGHEQYF.